The 4 T cell receptor beta chains given below trace back to one sample, sequenced in a study of T cells in Graves' hyperthyroidism and ophthalmopathy. RNA transcripts were the template for amplifying TCR beta CDR3 regions. TCR CDR3 regions were first amplified by RT-PCR with HTBI primers. TCRdb re-called the multiplex PCR reads through MiXCR, storing one row per CDR3 protein. The table includes 500,000 to 750,000 distinct CDR3 sequences, 15% to 19% detected once. Sequencing used blood. The receptors stem from a woman aged 25 to 39 with Graves' hyperthyroidism.

J is TRBJ2-2 and V is TRBV7-2; D possibly matches TRBD1 or TRBD2 (5 bases each). The V and J ends lost 6 bases and 0 bases respectively, with 17 bases between them. Germline CDR1 SGHTA, CDR2 FQGNSA. The CDR3 is made up of 17 amino acids. CDR3 protein: CASRTQSGTANTGELFF. The DNA of the CDR3 is TGTGCCAGCAGAACCCAGTCCGGGACGGCGAACACCGGGGAGCTGTTTTTT.

This clonotype was recorded many times. The gene calls are TRBV29-1 and TRBJ2-5; 7 bases are shared with TRBD1. Unmatched junction bases numbered 5, after V lost 3 bases and J lost 7 bases. Germline assignment: CDR1 SQVTM and CDR2 ANQGSEA. This CDR3 is built from 12 residues. The CDR3 bases are TGCAGCGTTGAGACAGGGCGGGTGACCCAGTACTTC. Protein product: CSVETGRVTQYF.

This clonotype was seen a few times. The rearrangement joins TRBV10-3 to TRBJ2-2; D not certain. The CDR3 is 15 amino acids. The germline V and J ends were trimmed by 2 bases and 2 bases, with 9 bases remaining between them. The germline V gene has CDR1 ENHRY and CDR2 SYGVKD. This chain's CDR3 is CAISEGRKNTGELFF. Here the CDR3 DNA reads TGTGCCATCAGTGAGGGAAGGAAAAACACCGGGGAGCTGTTTTTT.

The rearrangement links TRBV14 to TRBJ2-5; D is uncertain. This CDR3 has 14 residues. Germline CDR1 and CDR2: SGHDN and FVKESK. The ends were cut back, 4 bases at V and 1 base at J, with 10 bases in the middle. CDR3 DNA: TGTGCCAGCAGCCCGGCCGCGGTCCAAGAGACCCAGTACTTC. As protein: CASSPAAVQETQYF. Variable domain in full (rest from reference TRBV14 and TRBJ2-5): EAGVTQFPSHSVIEKGQTVTLRCDPISGHDNLYWYRRVMGKEIKFLLHFVKESKQDESGMPNNRFLAERTGGTYSTLKVQPAELEDSGVYFCASSPAAVQETQYFGPGTRLLVL.